This entry is about one T cell receptor (beta chain). Its antigen is not identified. Over several immunoSEQ plates, each subset's genomic DNA was distributed in even portions. The table came from immunoSEQ multiplex PCR; TCRdb's copy has only in-frame clones and leaves some out. This sample has roughly 500,000 clones, with 70% to 80% found just once. This sample stems from a study of shared clonotypes between healthy human individuals. Turning to the study itself: The cohort had two women and three men, ages 18 to 49. Study-wide results and caveats: Represented diversity, genetic and exposure-history alike, was limited by few donors. Researchers sampled only blood; tissue repertoires likely differ.

CDR1 and CDR2 from the germline V gene are MDHEN and SYDVKM. This CDR3 spans 17 amino acids. The junction had 15 bases not matched to a gene; V was cut back by 5 bases and J by 5 bases. The specimen sequenced was PBMCs. The chain carries TRBV28 and TRBJ1-5; 7 bases map to TRBD1. The receptor comes from a middle-aged woman in good health. Some clones in this sample may be carry-over from other donors' samples. The CDR3 sequence is CASSPPPGGWADQPQHF. The DNA for the CDR3 is TGTGCCAGCAGTCCCCCGCCAGGGGGATGGGCGGATCAGCCCCAGCATTTT. The full variable domain, rest sourced from reference TRBV28 and TRBJ1-5, is DVKVTQSSRYLVKRTGEKVFLECVQDMDHENMFWYRQDPGLGLRLIYFSYDVKMKEKGDIPEGYSVSREKKERFSLILESASTNQTSMYLCASSPPPGGWADQPQHFGDGTRLSIL.